This paragraph covers one T cell receptor (beta chain) sequence. Its antigen is as yet unknown. PCR was performed a second time for roughly 7 to 12 cycles using a sample-barcoded 5' primer and a J-beta primer mix. Each CDR3 protein is one row after TCRdb ran MiXCR on the 5' RACE reads. This table holds some 1.8 million distinct CDR3 sequences, 39% found once. The entry originates in a study of blood T cells in healthy people across ages. Study conclusions and caveats: Naive CD4+ cells and diversity were both higher in long-lived donors than in aged donors.

Donors ranged from about 6 to 95 years old and were healthy Caucasians in Russia. V shed 0 bases and J shed 0 bases, with 9 bases lying between them. CDR1 and CDR2 from the germline V gene are SGHRS and YFSETQ. The CDR3 totals 15 residues. The TCR sequence derives from a human donor in good health. Sequences were obtained from blood. J is TRBJ1-1 and V is TRBV5-1; no clear D gene. CDR3 sequence reads: CASSLDSDMNTEAFF. DNA for the CDR3: TGCGCCAGCAGCTTGGACTCAGACATGAACACTGAAGCTTTCTTT. Looking up the rest from reference TRBV5-1 and TRBJ1-1 gives the full variable domain: KAGVTQTPRYLIKTRGQQVTLSCSPISGHRSVSWYQQTPGQGLQFLFEYFSETQRNKGNFPGRFSGRQFSNSRSEMNVSTLELGDSALYLCASSLDSDMNTEAFFGQGTRLTVV.